The sequence of this TCR beta chain was determined in a study of blood T cell repertoires in COVID-19. Study as a whole: The United States, Italy and Spain supplied acute and convalescent COVID-19 samples. T cells, B-cell-depleted T cells, or PBMCs provided the cDNA or gDNA that served as material.

The Seattle patients joined while their infection was active and were tracked longitudinally afterward. CDR3 size: 12 residues. Authors' methods: By means of reference gene primer amplification, nucleated cell counts were estimated. Sequenced by immunoSEQ multiplex PCR; TCRdb stores in-frame clones only, minus some. That table furnishes V, J and clone size, whereas the DNA furnished D and trimming. The table has 70,000 to 95,000 clones, more than 70% seen once. This receptor was obtained from a man aged 50 or older with COVID-19, enrolled during active disease. The chain links TRBV21-1 to TRBJ2-7; no check of the table's D call, TRBD2, against the DNA was made. TRBV21-1 has pseudogene status. The source material was peripheral blood. CDR3 in amino acids: CASTTWRGEQYF. CDR3 DNA sequence: TGTGCCAGCACTACTTGGCGGGGAGAGCAGTACTTC.